The 9 T cell receptor beta chains reported below all come from one sample, sequenced in a study of blood T cells in healthy people across ages. The use of a sample-barcoded 5' primer and a J-beta primer mix characterized a second PCR of about 7 to 12 cycles. Via MiXCR, TCRdb re-called the 5' RACE reads, giving one row per CDR3 protein. Of some 1,000,000 distinct CDR3 sequences in the sample, roughly a quarter were seen once. These records were also assigned to another study, of T cells of mothers and their children.

The sequenced sample was blood. These TCRs come from a girl aged 2-10 years in good health.

J is TRBJ1-1 and V is TRBV11-3; D not certain. V was cut by 0 bases and J by 1 base, with 6 bases left in between. CDR1 is SGHNT, CDR2 YENEEA, per germline. The CDR3 runs to 14 residues. The CDR3 sequence: CASSLEHTNTEAFF. The CDR3 DNA reads TGTGCCAGCAGCTTAGAGCACACGAACACTGAAGCTTTCTTT.

The V gene is TRBV5-1, the J gene TRBJ2-5; 10 nucleotides match TRBD2. The CDR3 sequence is 16 residues long. Germline V CDR1 and CDR2: SGHRS, YFSETQ. Unmatched junction bases numbered 5, after V lost 2 bases and J lost 1 base. The CDR3 bases are TGCGCCAGCAGCTTTCAAGCGGGGGGGAGCCAAGAGACCCAGTACTTC. This gives the protein CASSFQAGGSQETQYF.

This chain uses TRBV7-8 with TRBJ1-6; D gene ambiguous. Germline V CDR1 and CDR2: SGHVS, FQNEAQ. V dropped 7 bases and J dropped 0 bases, with 16 bases sitting between them. The CDR3 runs 17 residues. CDR3 protein: CASTQTGRNSYNSPLHF. The CDR3 DNA sequence: TGTGCCAGCACCCAAACCGGCAGGAACTCCTATAATTCACCCCTCCACTTT. Based on the CDR3 plus reference TRBV7-8 and TRBJ1-6, the full variable domain is GAGVSQSPRYKVAKRGQDVALRCDPISGHVSLFWYQQALGQGPEFLTYFQNEAQLDKSGLPSDRFFAERPEGSVSTLKIQRTQQEDSAVYLCASTQTGRNSYNSPLHFGNGTRLTVT.

In this sample, this clonotype turned up a few times. J is TRBJ2-5 and V is TRBV6-1, with TRBD1 matching over 8 bases. The J call may be wrong; the DNA end is better matched by TRBJ2-1. This CDR3 is 14 amino acids long. CDR1 MNHNS and CDR2 SASEGT come from the germline V gene. The CDR3 here is CASSTGTGITEQFF. CDR3 nucleotide sequence: TGTGCCAGCAGTACCGGGACAGGTATTACTGAGCAGTTCTTC.

The V gene is TRBV29-1, the J gene TRBJ1-2; D might be TRBD1 (6 bases). The CDR3 is made up of 14 amino acids. The germline gives CDR1 SQVTM, CDR2 ANQGSEA. Trimming took off 4 bases at V and 8 bases at J, with 20 bases between the two ends. The CDR3 DNA is TGCAGCGTTGGGGACATAGATCGCCCGGGAGGCTACACCTTC. Translating it yields CSVGDIDRPGGYTF.

The CDR3 DNA is TGTGCCAGCAGCACCGGGACTAGCGGGAGATCGTCCGGGGAGCTGTTTTTT. Protein sequence: CASSTGTSGRSSGELFF. The chain uses TRBV11-1 and TRBJ2-2, with TRBD2 matching over 14 bases. Germline CDR1 and CDR2: SGHAT and FQDESV (reference sequence). The V and J ends lost 5 bases and 6 bases, in that order; junction bases with no gene match: 8. CDR3 length: 17 amino acids.

The table lists this clonotype with a few counts. V usage is TRBV6-1 and J usage is TRBJ1-2; the D is unclear. There are 11 residues in the CDR3. Germline V gives CDR1 MNHNS, CDR2 SASEGT. Trimming took 7 bases from V and 3 from J, leaving 6 bases between them. CDR3 bases: TGTGCCAGCATGGAATACTATGGCTACACCTTC. This encodes CASMEYYGYTF.

The genes are TRBV12-3 or TRBV12-4 and TRBJ2-2; TRBD2 is a possible D gene (6 bases). The V end was cut by 0 bases, the J end by 3 bases, with 11 bases between. CDR3 length: 16 residues. The CDR3 spells CASSLAWREDTGELFF. The DNA of the CDR3 is TGTGCCAGCAGTTTAGCGTGGAGGGAGGACACCGGGGAGCTGTTTTTT.

The CDR3 DNA reads as TGTGCCAGCAGCCAAGATTATCAGCGAGACGGCGAGCAGTACTTC. This codes for CASSQDYQRDGEQYF. This chain links TRBV3-1 with TRBJ2-7, with D unclear. Germline V lookup: CDR1 LGHDT, CDR2 YNNKEL (reference sequence). V lost 0 bases and J 6 bases, leaving 15 bases between the germline ends. This CDR3 contains 15 residues.